The TCR beta chain described here comes from a study of T cells after yellow fever vaccination. In the study overall: Preparing low-cell-number fractions relied on SMART-Seq v4 Ultra Low Input. Study observations and caveats: Primary-vaccination clones mostly resurfaced post-booster (approximately 96% CD4, more than 80% CD8).

Germline CDR1 and CDR2: KGHSH and LQKENI. V dropped 3 bases and J dropped 6; count of bases not matched to a gene: 10. The length of the CDR3 is 15 residues. UMIs were added to TCR cDNA along with a universal primer site when it was made by 5'RACE template switching. TCRdb analysed the 5' RACE reads with MiXCR anew, one entry per CDR3 protein. The sample shows roughly 340,000 distinct CDR3 sequences, about 8.7% of them seen only once. This clonotype was counted ten times or more. Antigen unknown. The material sequenced was PBMCs, taken on the day of the first yellow fever vaccination. The chain employs TRBV18 and TRBJ1-2; 7 bases fit TRBD1. The clonotype was recovered from a man between 18 and 29 years old who received the YFV17D yellow fever vaccine. The CDR3 region has the DNA TGTGCCAGCTCACCCGGGACAGCCCCCGAGGATGGCTACACCTTC. Translation: CASSPGTAPEDGYTF.